Listed below are T cell receptor beta chains from one sample, sequenced in a study of PD-L1 blockade in urothelial cancer. Assay: immunoSEQ multiplex PCR; the TCRdb copy retains only in-frame clones and omits some. The data contain tens of thousands of clones, around 81% of them singletons. Source: PBMCs, taken around atezolizumab (anti-PD-L1) treatment. The receptors were sampled from a man older than 75 with urothelial cancer. The CDR3 runs from the conserved cysteine through the conserved F or W. The D gene is left open where the match is weak. Some rows have no size entry. The others give once, few or many, or a class for an expanded clone.

clone size: -
V gene: TRBV7-2
J gene: TRBJ2-7
D gene: TRBD1
CDR3 DNA: TGTGCCAGCAGTATCCGGGACAGCACCTACGAGCAGTACTTC
CDR3 protein: CASSIRDSTYEQYF

clone size: -
V gene: TRBV5-1
J gene: TRBJ2-5
D gene: TRBD2
CDR3 DNA: TGCGCTAGCAGCCCCAGGGACGCGGGAGTAGAGACCCAGTACTTC
CDR3 protein: CASSPRDAGVETQYF

clone size: -
V gene: TRBV5-4
J gene: TRBJ2-1
D gene: -
CDR3 DNA: TGTGCCAGCAGCTTATCCGGGGGTACTTCGGTCTACAATGAGCAGTTCTTC
CDR3 protein: CASSLSGGTSVYNEQFF

clone size: -
V gene: TRBV7-9
J gene: TRBJ1-1
D gene: -
CDR3 DNA: TGTGCCAGCAGCTTAGCATTGGGAGGGGGTGGGACTGAAGCTTTCTTT
CDR3 protein: CASSLALGGGGTEAFF

clone size: -
V gene: TRBV19
J gene: TRBJ1-4
D gene: -
CDR3 DNA: TGTGCCACCGGGGGAGCAGGCCTGAATGAAAAACTGTTTTTT
CDR3 protein: CATGGAGLNEKLFF

clone size: -
V gene: TRBV5-8
J gene: TRBJ2-7
D gene: TRBD2
CDR3 DNA: TGTGCCAGCAGCTTGGCGGGGATAGCGGGTAACTCCTACGAGCAGTACTTC
CDR3 protein: CASSLAGIAGNSYEQYF

clone size: -
V gene: TRBV28
J gene: TRBJ2-1
D gene: TRBD2
CDR3 DNA: TGTGCCAGCAGTTTCCGGGAGCGAAAACGACTAGCGGGATACAATGAGCAGTTCTTC
CDR3 protein: CASSFRERKRLAGYNEQFF

clone size: -
V gene: TRBV5-6
J gene: TRBJ2-5
D gene: -
CDR3 DNA: TGTGCCAGCAGCTTGGAAGGGGGTGAACTCCAAGAGACCCAGTACTTC
CDR3 protein: CASSLEGGELQETQYF

clone size: -
V gene: TRBV6-1
J gene: TRBJ2-7
D gene: TRBD1
CDR3 DNA: TGTGCCAGCAGTGACGCTTGGACAGGGGATAATAACGAGCAGTACTTC
CDR3 protein: CASSDAWTGDNNEQYF

clone size: -
V gene: TRBV19
J gene: TRBJ2-4
D gene: TRBD1
CDR3 DNA: TGTGCCAGTAGTCTCTCCGACAGGGACAGAAACATTCAGTACTTC
CDR3 protein: CASSLSDRDRNIQYF

clone size: -
V gene: TRBV2
J gene: TRBJ2-5
D gene: -
CDR3 DNA: TGTGCCAGCAGTGAATTGGGCAGGAACCAAGAGACCCAGTACTTC
CDR3 protein: CASSELGRNQETQYF

clone size: -
V gene: TRBV10-3
J gene: TRBJ2-3
D gene: -
CDR3 DNA: TGTGCCATCAGTGATCGGCGGTACACAGATACGCAGTATTTT
CDR3 protein: CAISDRRYTDTQYF

clone size: -
V gene: TRBV6-1
J gene: TRBJ1-2
D gene: -
CDR3 DNA: TGTGCCAGCAGTGAAGGGGGGGGCGGCTCCTATTTCTATGGCTACACCTTC
CDR3 protein: CASSEGGGGSYFYGYTF

clone size: -
V gene: TRBV28
J gene: TRBJ1-3
D gene: -
CDR3 DNA: TGTGCCAGCAGTTTACCATGGCAGGCGTCTGGAAACACCATATATTTT
CDR3 protein: CASSLPWQASGNTIYF

clone size: -
V gene: TRBV6-6
J gene: TRBJ2-3
D gene: TRBD1
CDR3 DNA: TGTGCCAGCAGTCCTACAACCGGGACAGGATCGCAGTATTTT
CDR3 protein: CASSPTTGTGSQYF

clone size: -
V gene: TRBV27
J gene: TRBJ1-2
D gene: -
CDR3 DNA: TGTGCCAGCAGTCCCCGGGGGGGGAGTAACTATGGCTACACCTTC
CDR3 protein: CASSPRGGSNYGYTF

clone size: -
V gene: TRBV30
J gene: TRBJ2-1
D gene: TRBD2
CDR3 DNA: TGTGCCTGGAGTGTACGGACTAGTCTAAATGAGCAGTTCTTC
CDR3 protein: CAWSVRTSLNEQFF

clone size: -
V gene: TRBV5-6
J gene: TRBJ1-1
D gene: -
CDR3 DNA: TGTGCCAGCAGCTTGGGGCGCAGGGGTTCTTTT
CDR3 protein: CASSLGRRGSF

clone size: -
V gene: TRBV29-1
J gene: TRBJ1-1
D gene: -
CDR3 DNA: TGCAGCGCCGTACCGACAGGTAGAGACACTTTCTTT
CDR3 protein: CSAVPTGRDTFF

clone size: -
V gene: TRBV2
J gene: TRBJ1-4
D gene: -
CDR3 DNA: TGTGCCAGCAGTGGGGGGGGGTCGGCTGAAAAACTGTTTTTT
CDR3 protein: CASSGGGSAEKLFF

clone size: -
V gene: TRBV19
J gene: TRBJ2-1
D gene: -
CDR3 DNA: TGTGCCAGTGGCCCCACGACTTTCTACAATGAGCAGTTCTTC
CDR3 protein: CASGPTTFYNEQFF

clone size: -
V gene: TRBV5-1
J gene: TRBJ2-7
D gene: -
CDR3 DNA: TGCGCCAGCAGCTTGGACAGTCGGGGGTACGAGCAGTACTTC
CDR3 protein: CASSLDSRGYEQYF

clone size: -
V gene: TRBV2
J gene: TRBJ1-5
D gene: -
CDR3 DNA: TGTGCCAGCAGGGAGACAGGTTTCGGCAATCAGCCCCAGCATTTT
CDR3 protein: CASRETGFGNQPQHF

clone size: -
V gene: TRBV27
J gene: TRBJ2-2
D gene: TRBD1
CDR3 DNA: TGTGCCAGCAGGAGGGACAGGGGGCGAAAGGAGGCCGGGGAGCTGTTTTTT
CDR3 protein: CASRRDRGRKEAGELFF

clone size: -
V gene: TRBV29-1
J gene: TRBJ2-5
D gene: -
CDR3 DNA: TGCAGCGTTGAAGGGGTCCGGGGGTTAGAGACCCAGTACTTC
CDR3 protein: CSVEGVRGLETQYF

clone size: -
V gene: TRBV4-1
J gene: TRBJ1-4
D gene: TRBD1
CDR3 DNA: TGCGCCAGCAGCCCTGGACAGGGGGCTGATGAAAAACTGTTTTTT
CDR3 protein: CASSPGQGADEKLFF

clone size: -
V gene: TRBV5-4
J gene: TRBJ1-2
D gene: -
CDR3 DNA: TGTGCCAGCAGCTTTGAACCCACCGGACAGTTAAACTATGGCTACACCTTC
CDR3 protein: CASSFEPTGQLNYGYTF

clone size: -
V gene: TRBV4-3
J gene: TRBJ2-1
D gene: TRBD2
CDR3 DNA: TGCGCCAGCAGCCAAGGGGCGGGAGTTGGTGAGCAGTTCTTC
CDR3 protein: CASSQGAGVGEQFF

clone size: -
V gene: TRBV9
J gene: TRBJ2-1
D gene: -
CDR3 DNA: TGTGCCAGCAGCGCCACCCTCTTAGCGGAGCCCTACAATGAGCAGTTCTTC
CDR3 protein: CASSATLLAEPYNEQFF

clone size: few
V gene: TRBV28
J gene: TRBJ2-2
D gene: TRBD1
CDR3 DNA: TGTGCCAGCAGTACAAGAGGACAGGGGGCTCGAGGGGAGCTGTTTTTT
CDR3 protein: CASSTRGQGARGELFF

clone size: -
V gene: TRBV27
J gene: TRBJ2-5
D gene: TRBD1
CDR3 DNA: TGTGCCAGCAGTGGGACAGGACATAGGGAGACCCAGTACTTC
CDR3 protein: CASSGTGHRETQYF

clone size: -
V gene: TRBV6-6
J gene: TRBJ2-7
D gene: -
CDR3 DNA: TGTGCCACCTGGAAGGAGGCTTCCTACGAGCAGTACTTC
CDR3 protein: CATWKEASYEQYF

clone size: few
V gene: TRBV27
J gene: TRBJ2-3
D gene: TRBD2
CDR3 DNA: TGTGCCAGCAGTAAGACTAGCGGGAGTGGAACAGATACGCAGTATTTT
CDR3 protein: CASSKTSGSGTDTQYF

clone size: once
V gene: TRBV11-2
J gene: TRBJ2-5
D gene: -
CDR3 DNA: TGTGCCAGCAGCTTCGAAACTAGGACCCAGTACTTC
CDR3 protein: CASSFETRTQYF

clone size: few
V gene: TRBV7-6
J gene: TRBJ2-7
D gene: TRBD2
CDR3 DNA: TGTGCCAGCAGCTTCTCCCCCGGGGGGGCGCCCCGGGACGAGCAGTACTTC
CDR3 protein: CASSFSPGGAPRDEQYF

clone size: -
V gene: TRBV28
J gene: TRBJ2-1
D gene: TRBD2
CDR3 DNA: TGTGCCAGCAGTATTTATTCCGGCGGGAGTCTCTACAATGAGCAGTTCTTC
CDR3 protein: CASSIYSGGSLYNEQFF

clone size: -
V gene: TRBV4-3
J gene: TRBJ2-3
D gene: TRBD2
CDR3 DNA: TGCGCCAGCAGCCAAGACCTGTTGGCTAGCGGGAGGACCAGCACAGATACGCAGTATTTT
CDR3 protein: CASSQDLLASGRTSTDTQYF

clone size: -
V gene: TRBV9
J gene: TRBJ1-5
D gene: TRBD1
CDR3 DNA: TGTGCCAGCAGCTCTTCCGGGACAGGTGGTCAGCCCCAGCATTTT
CDR3 protein: CASSSSGTGGQPQHF

clone size: -
V gene: TRBV9
J gene: TRBJ2-5
D gene: -
CDR3 DNA: TGTGCCAGCAGCCGACAGGGGAGGGGGCAAGAGACCCAGTACTTC
CDR3 protein: CASSRQGRGQETQYF

clone size: -
V gene: TRBV5-4
J gene: TRBJ2-5
D gene: -
CDR3 DNA: TGTGCCAGCAGCCCCGCTAGTAGCGGCAAGACCCAGTACTTC
CDR3 protein: CASSPASSGKTQYF

clone size: -
V gene: TRBV5-1
J gene: TRBJ1-2
D gene: TRBD1
CDR3 DNA: TGCGCCAGCAGACCGGGACAGGGGGCGTTTGTCGCCTTC
CDR3 protein: CASRPGQGAFVAF

clone size: -
V gene: TRBV21-1
J gene: TRBJ1-2
D gene: -
CDR3 DNA: TGTGCCAGCAGCAAAGAGTCCGGACAGGCTACCCCTAACTATGGCTACACCTTC
CDR3 protein: CASSKESGQATPNYGYTF

clone size: once
V gene: TRBV6-6
J gene: TRBJ2-6
D gene: -
CDR3 DNA: TGTGCCAGCAGGACAGCAGAAAACTCTGGGGCCAACGTCCTGACTTTC
CDR3 protein: CASRTAENSGANVLTF

clone size: -
V gene: TRBV28
J gene: TRBJ1-1
D gene: TRBD1
CDR3 DNA: TGTGCCAGCAGTTTACCGACAGGGGTAGGGACTGAAGCTTTCTTT
CDR3 protein: CASSLPTGVGTEAFF

clone size: -
V gene: TRBV5-1
J gene: TRBJ2-1
D gene: TRBD2
CDR3 DNA: TGCGCCAGCAGCCCAGGGACTAGCGGCAATGAGCAGTTCTTC
CDR3 protein: CASSPGTSGNEQFF

clone size: -
V gene: TRBV19
J gene: TRBJ2-1
D gene: TRBD1
CDR3 DNA: TGTGCCAGTAGTCACGACAGGGCCAATGAGCAGTTCTTC
CDR3 protein: CASSHDRANEQFF

clone size: -
V gene: TRBV29-1
J gene: TRBJ2-7
D gene: -
CDR3 DNA: TGCAGCGTTGGGCGGGACAGAGGCTACGAGCAGTACTTC
CDR3 protein: CSVGRDRGYEQYF

clone size: -
V gene: TRBV5-1
J gene: TRBJ1-2
D gene: TRBD1
CDR3 DNA: TGCGCCAGCAGCCGGACAGGGGGAAATACCTCCGGCGGCTACACCTTC
CDR3 protein: CASSRTGGNTSGGYTF

clone size: -
V gene: TRBV7-9
J gene: TRBJ1-3
D gene: -
CDR3 DNA: TGTGCCAGCAGCGCCGGACAGCAAAAGAACACCATATATTTT
CDR3 protein: CASSAGQQKNTIYF

clone size: -
V gene: TRBV12-5
J gene: TRBJ1-2
D gene: TRBD1
CDR3 DNA: TGTGCTAGTGGTCCGGCTCGACAGGGCCGGGGCTACACCTTC
CDR3 protein: CASGPARQGRGYTF

clone size: -
V gene: TRBV5-6
J gene: TRBJ2-1
D gene: -
CDR3 DNA: TGTGCCAGCAGCTTAAGCCGGGAGAGGGGATACAATGAGCAGTTCTTC
CDR3 protein: CASSLSRERGYNEQFF

clone size: -
V gene: TRBV10-3
J gene: TRBJ1-2
D gene: -
CDR3 DNA: TGTGCCATCAGTAGGACAGAGTATGGCTACACCTTC
CDR3 protein: CAISRTEYGYTF

clone size: -
V gene: TRBV30
J gene: TRBJ1-1
D gene: TRBD1
CDR3 DNA: TGTGCCTGGGACAGGGGGCTGAACACTGAAGCTTTCTTT
CDR3 protein: CAWDRGLNTEAFF

clone size: -
V gene: TRBV7-9
J gene: TRBJ1-3
D gene: -
CDR3 DNA: TGTGCCAGCAGCCCGGCGGGGAGGGGAAACACCATATATTTT
CDR3 protein: CASSPAGRGNTIYF

clone size: -
V gene: TRBV6-1
J gene: TRBJ2-1
D gene: -
CDR3 DNA: TGTGCCGCGGCGGGCGAACTACGGTCCTACAATGAGCAGTTCTTC
CDR3 protein: CAAAGELRSYNEQFF

clone size: -
V gene: TRBV7-9
J gene: TRBJ2-2
D gene: -
CDR3 DNA: TGTGCCAGCAGCCCCCCCATCGGGGAGCTGTTTTTT
CDR3 protein: CASSPPIGELFF